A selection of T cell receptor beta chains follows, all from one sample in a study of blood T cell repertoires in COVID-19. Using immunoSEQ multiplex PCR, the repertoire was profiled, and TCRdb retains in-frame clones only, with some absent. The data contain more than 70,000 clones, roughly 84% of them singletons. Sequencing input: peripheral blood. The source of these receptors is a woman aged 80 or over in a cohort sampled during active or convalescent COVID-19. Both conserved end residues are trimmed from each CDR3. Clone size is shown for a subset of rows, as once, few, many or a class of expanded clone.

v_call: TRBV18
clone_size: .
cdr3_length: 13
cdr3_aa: ASSGLASSRETQY

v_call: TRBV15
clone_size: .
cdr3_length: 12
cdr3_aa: ATSDRGTGNTIY

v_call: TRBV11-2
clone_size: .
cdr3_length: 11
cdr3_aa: ASSPEGGFEIL

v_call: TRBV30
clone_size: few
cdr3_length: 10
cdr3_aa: AWSPGFTEAF

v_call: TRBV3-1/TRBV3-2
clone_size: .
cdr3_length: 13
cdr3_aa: ASSQGGTGIYEQY

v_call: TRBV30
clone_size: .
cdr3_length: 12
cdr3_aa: AWSVQASGDGYT

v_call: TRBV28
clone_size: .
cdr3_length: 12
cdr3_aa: ASSTGGSGNTIY

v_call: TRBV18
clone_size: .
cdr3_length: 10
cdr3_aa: ASRDSTEKLF

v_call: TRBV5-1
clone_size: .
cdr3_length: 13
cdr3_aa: ASSLRAGGVSEQY

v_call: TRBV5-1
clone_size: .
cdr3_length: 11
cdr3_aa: ASSLDRAETQY

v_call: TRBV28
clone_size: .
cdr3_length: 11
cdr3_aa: ASRPGQNYEQY

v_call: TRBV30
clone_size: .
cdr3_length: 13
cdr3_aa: AWSPNRGVGEKLF

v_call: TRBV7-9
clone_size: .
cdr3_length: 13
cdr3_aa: ASSLSGSRGEKLF

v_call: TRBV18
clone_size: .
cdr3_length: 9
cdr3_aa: ASSLDSEVN

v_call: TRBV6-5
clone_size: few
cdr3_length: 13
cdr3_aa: ASSYDAGLDNEQF

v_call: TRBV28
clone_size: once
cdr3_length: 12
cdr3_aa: ASSLGGRDAELF

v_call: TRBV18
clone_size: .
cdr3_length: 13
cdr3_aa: ASSPVLTVGDTQY

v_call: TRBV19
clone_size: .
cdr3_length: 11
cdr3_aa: ASSNQGNQPQH

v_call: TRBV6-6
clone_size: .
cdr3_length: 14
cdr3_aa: ASRTIRTGSIYEQY

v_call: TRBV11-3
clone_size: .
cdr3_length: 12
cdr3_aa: ASNDRGKGNTIY

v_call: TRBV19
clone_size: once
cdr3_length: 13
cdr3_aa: ASSMTGLVNTEAF

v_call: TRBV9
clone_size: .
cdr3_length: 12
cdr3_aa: ASTERGQTDTQY

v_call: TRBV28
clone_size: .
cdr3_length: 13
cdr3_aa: ASQVPNRETGELF

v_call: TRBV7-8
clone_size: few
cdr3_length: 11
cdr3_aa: ASSISDSYEQY

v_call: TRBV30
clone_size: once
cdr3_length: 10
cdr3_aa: AWSVAGTEAF

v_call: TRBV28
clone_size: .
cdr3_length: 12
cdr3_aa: ASSLHGGSTEAF

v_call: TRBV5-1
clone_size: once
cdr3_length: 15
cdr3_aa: ASSLASTSWGTDTQY

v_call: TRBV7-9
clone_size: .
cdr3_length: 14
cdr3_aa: ASSPSGRASYNEQF

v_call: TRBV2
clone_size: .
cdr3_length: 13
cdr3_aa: ASSELAGGIAEQF

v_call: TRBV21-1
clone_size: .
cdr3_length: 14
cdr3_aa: ASSTRGRGDTGELF

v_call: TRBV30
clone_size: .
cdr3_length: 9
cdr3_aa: AWREYDEQY

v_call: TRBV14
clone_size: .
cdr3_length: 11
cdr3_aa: ASSQYLNTEAF

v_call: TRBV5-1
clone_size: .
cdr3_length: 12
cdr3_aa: ASSLAGVGGGYT

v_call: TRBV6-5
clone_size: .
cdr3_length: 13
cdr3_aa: ASSQSTAGGNTIY

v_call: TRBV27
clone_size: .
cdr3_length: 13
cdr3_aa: ASSFRAGVNNEQF

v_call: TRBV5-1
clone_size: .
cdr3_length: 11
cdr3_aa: ASSSGGTDTQY

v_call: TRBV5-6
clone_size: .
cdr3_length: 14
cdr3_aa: ASSPSLREGHETQY

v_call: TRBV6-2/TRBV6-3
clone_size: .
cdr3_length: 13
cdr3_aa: ASSYAGGLAYEQY

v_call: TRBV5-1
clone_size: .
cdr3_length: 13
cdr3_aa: ASSLAGELNTEAF

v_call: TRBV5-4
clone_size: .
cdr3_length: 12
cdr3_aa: ASSFGGVQETQY

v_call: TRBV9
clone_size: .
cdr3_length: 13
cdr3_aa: ASRRGTSGSNEQF

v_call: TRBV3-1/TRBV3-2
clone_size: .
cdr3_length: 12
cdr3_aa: ASSLGTGDQPQH

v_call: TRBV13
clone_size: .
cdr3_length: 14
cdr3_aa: ASSWTSGEGGNEQF

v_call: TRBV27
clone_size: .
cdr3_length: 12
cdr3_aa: ASRGQVNTGELF

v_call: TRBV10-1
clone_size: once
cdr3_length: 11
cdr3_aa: ASRDRGLRGYT

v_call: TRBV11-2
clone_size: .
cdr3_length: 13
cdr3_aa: ASSLDQRTQETQY

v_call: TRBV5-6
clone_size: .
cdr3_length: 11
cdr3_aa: ATTRAGNTEAF

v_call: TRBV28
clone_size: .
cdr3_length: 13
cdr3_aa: ASRNDRVLNTEAF

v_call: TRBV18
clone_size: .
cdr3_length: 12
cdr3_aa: ASSPPQNTGELF

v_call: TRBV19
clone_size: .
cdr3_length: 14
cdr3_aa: ASTQRSGQGTDTQY

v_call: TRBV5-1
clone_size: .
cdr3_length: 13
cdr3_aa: ASSLDRIPGNTIY

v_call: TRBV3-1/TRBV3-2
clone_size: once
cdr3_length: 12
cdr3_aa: ASSQDRGPYEQY

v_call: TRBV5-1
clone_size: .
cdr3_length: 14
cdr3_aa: ASSLYGTGNTGELF

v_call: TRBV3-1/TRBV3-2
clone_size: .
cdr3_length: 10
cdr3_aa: ASSQPSDTQY

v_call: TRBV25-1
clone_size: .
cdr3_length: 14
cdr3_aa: ASSDPGQGGNQPQH

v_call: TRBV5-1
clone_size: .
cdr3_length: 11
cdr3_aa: ASSLDPGEGYT

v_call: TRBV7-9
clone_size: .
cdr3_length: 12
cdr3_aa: ASSLGTVSYEQY